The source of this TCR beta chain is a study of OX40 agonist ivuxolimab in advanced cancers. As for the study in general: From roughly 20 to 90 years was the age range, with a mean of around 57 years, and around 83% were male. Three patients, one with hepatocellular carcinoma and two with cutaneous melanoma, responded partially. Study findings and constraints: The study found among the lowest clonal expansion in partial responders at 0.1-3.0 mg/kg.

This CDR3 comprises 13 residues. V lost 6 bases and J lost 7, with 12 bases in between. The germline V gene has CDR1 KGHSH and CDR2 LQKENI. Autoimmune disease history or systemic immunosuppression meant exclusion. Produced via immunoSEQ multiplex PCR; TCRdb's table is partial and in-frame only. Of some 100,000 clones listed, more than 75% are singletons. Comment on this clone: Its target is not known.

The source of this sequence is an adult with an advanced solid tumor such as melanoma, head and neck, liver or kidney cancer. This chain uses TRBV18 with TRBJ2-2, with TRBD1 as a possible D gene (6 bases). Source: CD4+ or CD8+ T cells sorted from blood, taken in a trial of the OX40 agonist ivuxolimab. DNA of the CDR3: TGTGCCAGCTCGGAACAGGGACACGGGGAGCTGTTTTTT. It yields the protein CASSEQGHGELFF.